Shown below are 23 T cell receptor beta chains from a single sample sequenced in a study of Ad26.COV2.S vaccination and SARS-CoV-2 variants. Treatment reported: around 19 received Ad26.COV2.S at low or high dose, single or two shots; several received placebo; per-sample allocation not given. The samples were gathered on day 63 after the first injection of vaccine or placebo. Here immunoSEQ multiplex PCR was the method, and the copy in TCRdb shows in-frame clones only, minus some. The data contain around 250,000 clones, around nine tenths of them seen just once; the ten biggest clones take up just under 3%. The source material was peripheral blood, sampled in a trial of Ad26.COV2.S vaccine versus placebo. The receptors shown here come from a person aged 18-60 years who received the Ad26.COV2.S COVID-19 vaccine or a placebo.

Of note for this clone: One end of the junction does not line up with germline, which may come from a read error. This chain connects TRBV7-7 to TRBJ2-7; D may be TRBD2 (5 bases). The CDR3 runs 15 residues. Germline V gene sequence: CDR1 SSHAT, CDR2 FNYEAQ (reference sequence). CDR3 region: CASSLSRPSYHEQYF. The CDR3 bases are TGTGCTAGCAGCCTCTCCCGGCCTAGCTACCACGAGCAGTACTTC.

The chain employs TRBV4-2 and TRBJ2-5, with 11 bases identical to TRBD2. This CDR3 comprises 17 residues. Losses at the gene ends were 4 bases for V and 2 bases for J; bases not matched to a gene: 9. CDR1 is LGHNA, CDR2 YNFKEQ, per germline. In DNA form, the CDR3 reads TGTGCCAGCAGCCCGACCCGACTAGCGGGGATACAAGAGACCCAGTACTTC. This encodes CASSPTRLAGIQETQYF.

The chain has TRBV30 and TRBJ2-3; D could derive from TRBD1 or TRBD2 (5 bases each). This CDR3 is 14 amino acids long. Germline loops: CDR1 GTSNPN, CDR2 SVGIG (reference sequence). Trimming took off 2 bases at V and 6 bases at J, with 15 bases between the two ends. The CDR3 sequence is CAWSPMTGRDTQYF. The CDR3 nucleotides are TGTGCCTGGAGTCCGATGACGGGACGCGATACGCAGTATTTT.

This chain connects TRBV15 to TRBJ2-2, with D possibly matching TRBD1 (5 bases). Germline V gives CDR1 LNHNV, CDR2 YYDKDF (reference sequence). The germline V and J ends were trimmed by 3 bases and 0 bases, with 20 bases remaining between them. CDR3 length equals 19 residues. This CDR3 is CATSSPRRGRQTNTGELFF. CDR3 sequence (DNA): TGTGCCACCAGCAGTCCCCGTAGGGGCCGCCAGACGAACACCGGGGAGCTGTTTTTT. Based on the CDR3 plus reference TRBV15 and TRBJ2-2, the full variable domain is DAMVIQNPRYQVTQFGKPVTLSCSQTLNHNVMYWYQQKSSQAPKLLFHYYDKDFNNEADTPDNFQSRRPNTSFCFLDIRSPGLGDTAMYLCATSSPRRGRQTNTGELFFGEGSRLTVL.

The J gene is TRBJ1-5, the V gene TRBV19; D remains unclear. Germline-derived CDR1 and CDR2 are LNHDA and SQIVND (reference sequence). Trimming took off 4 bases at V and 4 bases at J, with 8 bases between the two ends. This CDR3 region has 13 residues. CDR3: CASSKQINQPQHF. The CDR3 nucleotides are TGTGCCAGTAGTAAGCAGATTAATCAGCCCCAGCATTTT.

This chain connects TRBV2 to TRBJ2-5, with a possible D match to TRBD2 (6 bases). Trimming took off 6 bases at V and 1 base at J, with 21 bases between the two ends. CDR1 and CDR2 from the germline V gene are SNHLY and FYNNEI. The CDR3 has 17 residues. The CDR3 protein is CASSRSRVPGGQETQYF. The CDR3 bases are TGTGCCAGCAGCCGAAGCCGGGTCCCCGGGGGCCAAGAGACCCAGTACTTC.

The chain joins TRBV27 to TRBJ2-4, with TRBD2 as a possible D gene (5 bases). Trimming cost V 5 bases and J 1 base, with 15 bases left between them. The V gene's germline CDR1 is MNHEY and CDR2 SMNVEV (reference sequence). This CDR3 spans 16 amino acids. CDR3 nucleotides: TGTGCCAGCAGTGCTCGAGGGCTGGGGGCCAAAAACATTCAGTACTTC. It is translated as CASSARGLGAKNIQYF.

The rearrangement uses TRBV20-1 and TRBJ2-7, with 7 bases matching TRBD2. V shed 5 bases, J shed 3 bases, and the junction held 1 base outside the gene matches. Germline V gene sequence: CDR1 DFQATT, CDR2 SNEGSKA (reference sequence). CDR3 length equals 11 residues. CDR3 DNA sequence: TGCAGTGCTTCTAGCGGCTACGAGCAGTACGTC. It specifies CSASSGYEQYV.

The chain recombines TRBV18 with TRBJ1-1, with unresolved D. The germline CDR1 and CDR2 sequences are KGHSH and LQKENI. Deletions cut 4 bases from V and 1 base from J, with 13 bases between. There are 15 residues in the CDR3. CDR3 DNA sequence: TGTGCCAGCTCACTGGCGCGGACGGGGAACACTGAAGCTTTCTTT. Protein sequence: CASSLARTGNTEAFF.

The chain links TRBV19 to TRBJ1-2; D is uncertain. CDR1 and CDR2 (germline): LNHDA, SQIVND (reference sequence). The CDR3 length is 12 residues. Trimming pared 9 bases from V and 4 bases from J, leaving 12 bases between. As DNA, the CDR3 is TGTGCCAGCGCCGGTTCCTTCTATGGCTACACCTTC. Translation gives CASAGSFYGYTF. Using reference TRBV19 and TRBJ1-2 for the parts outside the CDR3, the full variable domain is DGGITQSPKYLFRKEGQNVTLSCEQNLNHDAMYWYRQDPGQGLRLIYYSQIVNDFQKGDIAEGYSVSREKKESFPLTVTSAQKNPTAFYLCASAGSFYGYTFGSGTRLTVV.

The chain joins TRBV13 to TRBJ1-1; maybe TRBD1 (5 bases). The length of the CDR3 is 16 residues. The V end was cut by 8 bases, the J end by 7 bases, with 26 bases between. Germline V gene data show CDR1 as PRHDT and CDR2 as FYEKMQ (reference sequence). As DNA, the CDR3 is TGTGCCAGCTCTCAAGTCCGGGACCGGGCTATCGATGAAGCTTTCTTT. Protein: CASSQVRDRAIDEAFF. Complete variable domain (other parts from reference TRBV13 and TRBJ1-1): AAGVIQSPRHLIKEKRETATLKCYPIPRHDTVYWYQQGPGQDPQFLISFYEKMQSDKGSIPDRFSAQQFSDYHSELNMSSLELGDSALYFCASSQVRDRAIDEAFFGQGTRLTVV.

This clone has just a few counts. The CDR3 DNA is TGTGCCAGCAGCCAACCTGTGGGGCGAGAGCAGTTCTTC. This sequence encodes CASSQPVGREQFF. V gene TRBV7-9 combines with J gene TRBJ2-1; D perhaps matches TRBD1 (5 bases). The CDR3 has 13 residues. Per the germline V gene, CDR1 is SEHNR and CDR2 is FQNEAQ (reference sequence). V lost 5 bases to trimming and J lost 10 bases, with 15 bases between them.

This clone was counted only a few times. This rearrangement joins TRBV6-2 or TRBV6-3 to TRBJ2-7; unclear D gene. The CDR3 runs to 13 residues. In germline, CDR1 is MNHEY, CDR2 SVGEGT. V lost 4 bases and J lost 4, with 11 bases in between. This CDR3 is CASSFDGLYEQYV. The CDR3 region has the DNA TGTGCCAGCAGTTTCGATGGCCTTTACGAGCAGTACGTC.

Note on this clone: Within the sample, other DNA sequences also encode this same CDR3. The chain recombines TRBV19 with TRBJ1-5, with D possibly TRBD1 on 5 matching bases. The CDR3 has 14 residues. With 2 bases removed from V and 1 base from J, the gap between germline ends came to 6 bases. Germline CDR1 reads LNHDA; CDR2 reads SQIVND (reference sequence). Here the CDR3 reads CASSIPGSNQPQHF. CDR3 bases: TGTGCCAGTAGTATACCAGGGAGCAATCAGCCCCAGCATTTT.

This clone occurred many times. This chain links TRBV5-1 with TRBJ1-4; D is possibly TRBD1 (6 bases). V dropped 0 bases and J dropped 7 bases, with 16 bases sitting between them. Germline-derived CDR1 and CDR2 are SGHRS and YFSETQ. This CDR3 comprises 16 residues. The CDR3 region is CASSLGQQGAGEKLFF. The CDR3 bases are TGCGCCAGCAGCTTGGGGCAACAGGGAGCTGGTGAAAAACTGTTTTTT. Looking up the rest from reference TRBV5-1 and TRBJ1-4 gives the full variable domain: KAGVTQTPRYLIKTRGQQVTLSCSPISGHRSVSWYQQTPGQGLQFLFEYFSETQRNKGNFPGRFSGRQFSNSRSEMNVSTLELGDSALYLCASSLGQQGAGEKLFFGSGTQLSVL.

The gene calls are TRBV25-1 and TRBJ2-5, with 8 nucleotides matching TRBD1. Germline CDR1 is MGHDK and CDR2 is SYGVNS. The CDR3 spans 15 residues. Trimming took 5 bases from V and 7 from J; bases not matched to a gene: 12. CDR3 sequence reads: CASSSPDRERGTQYF. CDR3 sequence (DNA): TGTGCCAGCAGTTCCCCGGACAGGGAAAGAGGGACCCAGTACTTC.

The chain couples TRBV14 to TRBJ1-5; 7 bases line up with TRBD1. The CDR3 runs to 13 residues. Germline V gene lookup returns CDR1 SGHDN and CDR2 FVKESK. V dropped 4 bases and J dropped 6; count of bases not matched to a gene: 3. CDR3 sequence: CASSRQGGQPQHF. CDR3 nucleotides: TGTGCCAGCAGCCGACAGGGCGGTCAGCCCCAGCATTTT.

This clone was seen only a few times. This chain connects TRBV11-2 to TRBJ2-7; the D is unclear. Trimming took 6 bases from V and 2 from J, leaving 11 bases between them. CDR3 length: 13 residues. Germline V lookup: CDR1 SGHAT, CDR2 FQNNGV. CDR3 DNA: TGTGCCAGCAGTACTGAGAGGACCTACGAGCAGTACTTC. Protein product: CASSTERTYEQYF.

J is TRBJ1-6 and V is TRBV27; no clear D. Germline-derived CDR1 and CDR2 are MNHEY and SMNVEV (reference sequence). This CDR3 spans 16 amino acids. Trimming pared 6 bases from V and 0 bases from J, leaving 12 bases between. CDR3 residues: CASRLSRSSYNSPLHF. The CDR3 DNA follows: TGTGCCAGCAGATTGTCCAGGAGCTCCTATAATTCACCCCTCCACTTT.

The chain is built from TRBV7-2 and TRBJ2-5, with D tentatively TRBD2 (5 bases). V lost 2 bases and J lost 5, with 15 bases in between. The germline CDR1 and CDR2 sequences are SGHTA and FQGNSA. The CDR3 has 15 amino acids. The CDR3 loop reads CASSLKAFRRETQYF. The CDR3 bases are TGTGCCAGCAGCTTAAAGGCCTTTAGGAGGGAGACCCAGTACTTC.

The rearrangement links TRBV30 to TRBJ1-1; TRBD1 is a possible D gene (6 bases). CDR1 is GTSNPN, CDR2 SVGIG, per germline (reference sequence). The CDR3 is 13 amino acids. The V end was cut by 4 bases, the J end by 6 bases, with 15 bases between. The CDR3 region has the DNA TGTGCCTGGAAAAACAGGGTTGGGGCTGAAGCTTTCTTT. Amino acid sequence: CAWKNRVGAEAFF.

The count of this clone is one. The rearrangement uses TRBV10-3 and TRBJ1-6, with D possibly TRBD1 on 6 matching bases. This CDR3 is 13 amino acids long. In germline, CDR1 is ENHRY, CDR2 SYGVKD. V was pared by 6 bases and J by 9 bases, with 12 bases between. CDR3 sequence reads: CAIRYREGSPLHF. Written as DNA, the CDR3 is TGTGCCATCAGATACAGGGAGGGTTCACCCCTCCACTTT.

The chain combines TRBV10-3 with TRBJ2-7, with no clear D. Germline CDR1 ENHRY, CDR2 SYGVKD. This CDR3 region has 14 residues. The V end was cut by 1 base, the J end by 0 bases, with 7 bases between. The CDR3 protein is CAISEWADSYEQYV. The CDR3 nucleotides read TGTGCCATCAGTGAGTGGGCGGACTCCTACGAGCAGTACGTC.